These 22 T cell receptor beta chains share one sample of origin, sequenced in a study of OX40 agonist ivuxolimab in advanced cancers. Clones were read by immunoSEQ multiplex PCR, and TCRdb kept only the in-frame ones, dropping some. The repertoire holds around 89,000 clones, with approximately 91% as singletons. The sequencing here drew on CD4+ or CD8+ T cells sorted from blood, taken in a trial of the OX40 agonist ivuxolimab. The receptors come from an adult with an advanced solid tumor such as melanoma, head and neck, liver or kidney cancer.

The genes are TRBV5-4 and TRBJ2-5; 11 nucleotides align to TRBD2. Germline CDR1 SGHNT, CDR2 YYREEE (reference sequence). With V trimmed by 1 base and J by 5 bases, 7 bases remained unmatched. The CDR3 runs to 16 residues. The CDR3 region is CASSLSLAGGLETQYF. CDR3 nucleotide sequence: TGTGCCAGCAGCTTGTCGCTAGCGGGAGGTTTGGAGACCCAGTACTTC.

This clone was counted a single time. The chain is built from TRBV4-1 and TRBJ2-6, with TRBD1 as a possible D gene (6 bases). The CDR3 extends over 19 amino acids. The germline CDR1 and CDR2 sequences are MGHRA and YSYEKL. V shed 1 base and J shed 2 bases, with 18 bases lying between them. Here the CDR3 DNA reads TGCGCCAGCAGCCAAGTACCCGCAGGGGTGGAGGCTGGGGCCAACGTCCTGACTTTC. This gives the protein CASSQVPAGVEAGANVLTF.

The gene calls are TRBV6-5 and TRBJ2-5; 13 bases are a match to TRBD2. In germline, CDR1 is MNHEY, CDR2 SVGAGI. The junction had 1 base not matched to a gene; V was cut back by 2 bases and J by 1 base. The length of the CDR3 is 16 residues. CDR3 sequence: CASSYGTSGTQETQYF. DNA for the CDR3: TGTGCCAGCAGTTACGGGACTAGCGGGACCCAAGAGACCCAGTACTTC.

The rearrangement links TRBV29-1 to TRBJ2-7; possible D gene TRBD1, 5 bases. The V gene's germline CDR1 is SQVTM and CDR2 ANQGSEA. This CDR3 spans 13 amino acids. Trimming left V 1 base short and J 3 bases short, with 10 bases between. The CDR3 here is CSVEGSGNYEQYF. CDR3 DNA: TGCAGCGTTGAAGGTTCAGGGAACTACGAGCAGTACTTC.

The rearrangement uses TRBV9 and TRBJ2-7; a possible D gene is TRBD2 (5 bases). The V end was cut by 4 bases, the J end by 2 bases, with 13 bases between. The germline gives CDR1 SGDLS, CDR2 YYNGEE. There are 14 residues in the CDR3. CDR3: CASSSDPGTYEQYF. In nucleotides, the CDR3 is TGTGCCAGCAGCTCAGACCCCGGGACCTACGAGCAGTACTTC.

This clone was seen only once. V gene TRBV19 combines with J gene TRBJ1-1; D gene unclear. CDR3 size: 13 residues. V lost 7 bases to trimming and J lost 1 base, with 10 bases between them. Looked up from germline, CDR1 is LNHDA and CDR2 is SQIVND (reference sequence). CDR3 in amino acids: CASTLVGNTEAFF. The CDR3 nucleotides read TGTGCCAGTACCCTTGTAGGGAACACTGAAGCTTTCTTT.

The rearrangement uses TRBV10-1 and TRBJ2-7; D is ambiguous. V dropped 5 bases and J dropped 0 bases, with 5 bases sitting between them. This CDR3 has 12 amino acids. Per germline, CDR1 WNHNN and CDR2 SYGVQD (reference sequence). This CDR3 is CASSSLSYEQYF. CDR3 nucleotide sequence: TGCGCCAGCAGTAGCCTCTCCTACGAGCAGTACTTC.

V gene TRBV4-3 combines with J gene TRBJ1-5; no clear D. This CDR3 spans 16 amino acids. V lost 1 base and J lost 3, with 13 bases in between. Germline-derived CDR1 and CDR2 are LGHNA and YSLEER. CDR3 sequence reads: CASSQVAGPSNQPQHF. CDR3 sequence (DNA): TGCGCCAGCAGCCAAGTCGCCGGGCCCTCCAATCAGCCCCAGCATTTT.

The chain uses TRBV28 and TRBJ2-5, with TRBD1 matching over 10 bases. This CDR3 comprises 15 residues. Germline V gene sequence: CDR1 MDHEN, CDR2 SYDVKM. V was pared by 8 bases and J by 4 bases, with 10 bases of the junction left unmatched. CDR3 sequence reads: CASEVDRGRGETQYF. DNA for the CDR3: TGTGCCAGCGAGGTAGACAGGGGGCGGGGAGAGACCCAGTACTTC.

This clone has a single count. V usage is TRBV28 and J usage is TRBJ2-5; no firm D call. This CDR3 is built from 12 residues. V lost 5 bases and J lost 4, with 8 bases in between. The V gene's germline CDR1 is MDHEN and CDR2 SYDVKM. The CDR3 DNA follows: TGTGCCAGCAGTAGCAGTCCAGAGACCCAGTACTTC. It codes for CASSSSPETQYF.

J is TRBJ2-5 and V is TRBV4-2; 14 bases are a match to TRBD2. Germline V gene sequence: CDR1 LGHNA, CDR2 YNFKEQ. V was clipped by 3 bases and J by 1 base; unmatched bases: 10. This CDR3 is 19 amino acids long. CDR3 nucleotides: TGTGCCAGCAGCCAGCCTCCTGGACTAGCGGGGGGTATCCAAGAGACCCAGTACTTC. Translating gives CASSQPPGLAGGIQETQYF.

The chain employs TRBV9 and TRBJ2-1; the D gene is possibly TRBD2 (6 bases). The germline gives CDR1 SGDLS, CDR2 YYNGEE. The V end lost 4 bases, the J end lost 4 bases, and 21 bases lay between the germline ends. The CDR3 spans 17 residues. CDR3 in amino acids: CASSPLAGGPPYNEQFF. Written as DNA, the CDR3 is TGTGCCAGCAGCCCCCTAGCCGGGGGTCCCCCTTACAATGAGCAGTTCTTC.

The chain recombines TRBV5-1 with TRBJ2-7; D not certain. CDR1 and CDR2 from the germline V gene are SGHRS and YFSETQ. The V end was cut by 1 base, the J end by 5 bases, with 7 bases between. CDR3 length: 12 amino acids. CDR3 sequence: CASSLSADEQYF. The CDR3 coding sequence is TGCGCCAGCAGCTTGTCGGCCGACGAGCAGTACTTC.

The V call is TRBV5-1, the J call TRBJ1-4; 7 positions agree with TRBD1. Per germline, CDR1 SGHRS and CDR2 YFSETQ. The CDR3 totals 15 residues. J was trimmed by 7 bases and V by 0 bases; bases with no gene match: 6. CDR3 protein: CASSLGSQGSEKLFF. The CDR3, as DNA: TGCGCCAGCAGCTTGGGGTCACAGGGGAGTGAAAAACTGTTTTTT.

The chain links TRBV10-2 to TRBJ2-1; the D gene is possibly TRBD1 (7 bases). V was clipped by 6 bases and J by 9 bases, with 18 bases between them. The CDR3 is 14 amino acids. CDR1 and CDR2 (germline): WSHSY, SAAADI. The chain's CDR3 is CASSHTLEGAEQFF. The CDR3, as DNA: TGCGCCAGCAGCCACACTCTGGAGGGGGCTGAGCAGTTCTTC.

V is TRBV5-1 and J is TRBJ2-2; 7 nucleotides match TRBD2. CDR1 is SGHRS and CDR2 is YFSETQ in the germline V gene. J gave up 7 bases and V 4 bases, and 7 bases lay outside the gene matches. This CDR3 contains 14 residues. The CDR3 spells CASSLGGLGGELFF. In DNA, the CDR3 is TGCGCCAGCAGCCTAGGAGGACTAGGCGGGGAGCTGTTTTTT.

The V gene is TRBV20-1, the J gene TRBJ2-3; D is uncertain. V lost 7 bases and J lost 0, with 5 bases in between. The CDR3 extends over 11 amino acids. The germline V gene has CDR1 DFQATT and CDR2 SNEGSKA (reference sequence). The CDR3 DNA reads TGCAGTGTAATAAGCACAGATACGCAGTATTTT. Its translation is CSVISTDTQYF.

This chain uses TRBV5-1 with TRBJ2-7; 11 bases are a match to TRBD2. V was clipped by 4 bases and J by 4 bases; unmatched bases: 4. CDR3 length equals 14 residues. Per germline, CDR1 SGHRS and CDR2 YFSETQ. The CDR3 protein is CASSEGTSGYEQYF. The CDR3 nucleotides are TGCGCCAGCAGCGAAGGGACTAGCGGATACGAGCAGTACTTC.

Turning to this clone: An end of the junction differs from the germline gene, which may be a read error. This chain joins TRBV7-2 and TRBJ2-7; D is undetermined. The CDR3 runs to 12 residues. Germline CDR1 and CDR2: SGHTA and FQGNSA. The DNA of the CDR3 is TGTGCCGGCAGCTTAGCTGGATACGAGCAGTACTTC. Its translation: CAGSLAGYEQYF.

This chain connects TRBV18 to TRBJ2-3, with 8 bases aligning to TRBD1. Germline V lookup: CDR1 KGHSH, CDR2 LQKENI. There are 16 residues in the CDR3. The J segment lost 2 bases and the V segment lost 3 bases, leaving 7 bases of the junction unmatched. The CDR3 coding sequence is TGTGCCAGCTCACCTGGGGACAGGCGAAACACAGATACGCAGTATTTT. Residues: CASSPGDRRNTDTQYF.

This chain links TRBV5-1 with TRBJ2-3; 9 bases are a match to TRBD2. Germline CDR1 reads SGHRS; CDR2 reads YFSETQ. V lost 4 bases, J lost 3 bases, and 6 bases stayed unmatched. CDR3 length equals 15 residues. The DNA for the CDR3 is TGCGCCAGCAGCGCTAGCGGGGAGAGAACAGATACGCAGTATTTT. This gives the protein CASSASGERTDTQYF.

V gene TRBV19 combines with J gene TRBJ1-3; D is unclear. The germline CDR1 and CDR2 sequences are LNHDA and SQIVND (reference sequence). There are 14 residues in the CDR3. V lost 1 base to trimming and J lost 4 bases, with 8 bases between them. The CDR3 DNA follows: TGTGCCAGTAGTATAGGAGGGCCCGGAAACACCATATATTTT. This gives the protein CASSIGGPGNTIYF.